What follows are 29 T cell receptor beta chains derived from one specimen sequenced in a study of blood T cell repertoires in COVID-19. Generated by immunoSEQ multiplex PCR, the TCRdb table keeps only in-frame clones and is missing some. The sample has more than 45,000 clones, about 85% seen once. The sequencing input was peripheral blood. The receptors stem from a human donor in a cohort sampled during active COVID-19.

This chain joins TRBV5-5 and TRBJ2-6, with D possibly TRBD1 on 5 matching bases. CDR3 size: 15 residues. CDR1 and CDR2 (germline): SGHKS, YYEKEE (reference sequence). Trimming took off 4 bases at V and 3 bases at J, with 11 bases between the two ends. The CDR3 region is CASSAVGRGANVLTF. CDR3 nucleotides: TGTGCCAGCAGCGCGGTGGGGCGTGGGGCCAACGTCCTGACTTTC.

V usage is TRBV3-1 (or the pseudogene TRBV3-2) and J usage is TRBJ2-6; a weak D match, TRBD2 (5 bases). CDR3 size: 17 residues. The germline V and J ends were trimmed by 0 bases and 2 bases, with 11 bases remaining between them. Germline V gives CDR1 LGHDT, CDR2 YNNKEL (reference sequence). This CDR3 is CASSQDKRAAGANVLTF. CDR3 sequence (DNA): TGTGCCAGCAGCCAAGACAAGAGGGCAGCTGGGGCCAACGTCCTGACTTTC.

The chain couples TRBV18 to TRBJ1-5; TRBD1 aligns across 9 bases. J lost 4 bases, V lost 2 bases, and 0 bases had no gene match. CDR3 size: 14 residues. In germline, CDR1 is KGHSH, CDR2 LQKENI. CDR3: CASSPGTGNQPQHF. CDR3 in DNA: TGTGCCAGCTCACCAGGGACAGGGAATCAGCCCCAGCATTTT.

The chain uses TRBV5-1 and TRBJ2-7; 7 nucleotides align to TRBD1. V lost 0 bases, J lost 5 bases, and 17 bases stayed unmatched. CDR3 size: 18 residues. The germline V gene encodes CDR1 SGHRS and CDR2 YFSETQ. The CDR3 nucleotides are TGCGCCAGCAGCTTGGTTAAATGGTCCGGGGACAGTTCCCACGAGCAGTACTTC. This gives the protein CASSLVKWSGDSSHEQYF. The entire variable domain, with the rest obtained from reference TRBV5-1 and TRBJ2-7, is as follows: KAGVTQTPRYLIKTRGQQVTLSCSPISGHRSVSWYQQTPGQGLQFLFEYFSETQRNKGNFPGRFSGRQFSNSRSEMNVSTLELGDSALYLCASSLVKWSGDSSHEQYFGPGTRLTVT.

The chain uses TRBV4-1 and TRBJ1-2; TRBD1 aligns across 7 bases. CDR1 and CDR2 (germline): MGHRA, YSYEKL. V gave up 0 bases and J gave up 0 bases; unmatched junction bases: 4. The CDR3 runs 16 residues. This CDR3 reads CASSQDPTGANYGYTF. In DNA form, the CDR3 reads TGCGCCAGCAGCCAAGATCCCACAGGGGCTAACTATGGCTACACCTTC.

This chain links TRBV2 with TRBJ2-3, with TRBD2 identical over 9 bases. The junction had 10 bases not matched to a gene; V was cut back by 7 bases and J by 5 bases. CDR1 is SNHLY, CDR2 FYNNEI, per germline. CDR3 size: 15 residues. Here the CDR3 DNA reads TGTGCCAGCAACCTTAGCGGGGGAAAGGGAGATACGCAGTATTTT. This sequence encodes CASNLSGGKGDTQYF.

The chain joins TRBV3-1 (or the pseudogene TRBV3-2) to TRBJ2-2, with 9 bases aligning to TRBD1. This CDR3 region has 14 residues. Unmatched junction bases numbered 2, after V lost 4 bases and J lost 5 bases. The V gene's germline CDR1 is LGHDT and CDR2 YNNKEL (reference sequence). The CDR3 reads CASSPGTGTGELFF. CDR3 coding DNA: TGTGCCAGCAGCCCCGGGACAGGGACCGGGGAGCTGTTTTTT.

The gene calls are TRBV19 and TRBJ2-1, with a tentative D call TRBD2 (5 bases). There are 12 residues in the CDR3. V lost 8 bases, J lost 3 bases, and 8 bases lay in between. CDR1 and CDR2 from the germline V gene are LNHDA and SQIVND (reference sequence). CDR3 in DNA: TGTGCCAGTTCGGGGTTCTACAATGAGCAGTTCTTC. It yields the protein CASSGFYNEQFF.

The chain couples TRBV5-1 to TRBJ2-7; possibly TRBD1 for D (5 bases). This CDR3 spans 15 amino acids. Germline lookup yields CDR1 SGHRS and CDR2 YFSETQ. With 0 bases removed from V and 0 bases from J, the gap between germline ends came to 10 bases. The CDR3 reads CASSLGQIPSYEQYF. CDR3 nucleotide sequence: TGCGCCAGCAGCTTGGGACAGATACCCTCCTACGAGCAGTACTTC.

The chain recombines TRBV6-1 with TRBJ2-1; tentative D call: TRBD2 (6 bases). The CDR3 spans 15 residues. From germline, CDR1 is MNHNS and CDR2 SASEGT. V dropped 1 base and J dropped 9 bases, with 16 bases sitting between them. The CDR3 sequence: CASSEGNAWRAEQFF. The CDR3 DNA is TGTGCCAGCAGTGAAGGGAACGCATGGAGGGCTGAGCAGTTCTTC.

This chain connects TRBV5-6 to TRBJ2-7; possibly TRBD1 for D (6 bases). The ends were cut back, 4 bases at V and 3 bases at J, with 11 bases in the middle. The CDR3 is 13 residues long. The germline CDR1 and CDR2 sequences are SGHDT and YYEEEE. CDR3 DNA: TGTGCCAGCAGCCTCGGACAGCACTACGAGCAGTACTTC. It yields the protein CASSLGQHYEQYF.

The V gene is TRBV4-1, the J gene TRBJ2-2, with a possible D match to TRBD2 (6 bases). The CDR3 length is 14 residues. The germline V gene has CDR1 MGHRA and CDR2 YSYEKL. Between the trimmed V and J ends, which lost 4 bases and 3 bases, there was a span of 9 bases. CDR3 in amino acids: CASSLRGDTGELFF. CDR3 DNA sequence: TGCGCCAGCAGCCTCCGCGGGGACACCGGGGAGCTGTTTTTT.

CDR3 amino acids: CASSPFTSVANENEQFF. The CDR3 DNA reads TGTGCCAGCTCACCCTTTACTAGCGTCGCCAATGAGAATGAGCAGTTCTTC. V is TRBV18 and J is TRBJ2-1; TRBD2 matches 7 bases. This CDR3 is 17 amino acids long. V shed 3 bases and J 7 bases; nucleotides not matched to a gene: 15. Germline loops: CDR1 KGHSH, CDR2 LQKENI. Filled out from reference TRBV18 and TRBJ2-1, the complete variable domain reads NAGVMQNPRHLVRRRGQEARLRCSPMKGHSHVYWYRQLPEEGLKFMVYLQKENIIDESGMPKERFSAEFPKEGPSILRIQQVVRGDSAAYFCASSPFTSVANENEQFFGPGTRLTVL.

There are a few counts of this clone. V usage is TRBV27 and J usage is TRBJ1-1; maybe TRBD1 (6 bases). CDR3 size: 12 residues. Trimming shortened V by 4 bases and J by 11 bases, and 14 bases separated the two germline ends. Per germline, CDR1 MNHEY and CDR2 SMNVEV (reference sequence). The CDR3 bases are TGTGCCAGCAGTTCGACAGGCTCCAGGGCTTTCTTT. This gives the protein CASSSTGSRAFF.

The chain couples TRBV19 to TRBJ1-2; D call uncertain. This CDR3 contains 16 residues. V gave up 1 base and J gave up 5 bases, with 17 bases separating them. The germline V gene encodes CDR1 LNHDA and CDR2 SQIVND (reference sequence). The CDR3 here is CASSIGLDRSSYGYTF. CDR3 sequence (DNA): TGTGCCAGTAGTATAGGTCTAGACCGATCATCTTATGGCTACACCTTC.

The J gene is TRBJ2-1, the V gene TRBV19; 8 bases agree with TRBD1. This CDR3 region has 15 residues. Unmatched junction bases numbered 10, after V lost 6 bases and J lost 6 bases. CDR1 and CDR2 (germline): LNHDA, SQIVND (reference sequence). The CDR3 nucleotides are TGTGCCAGTAGGATCGTCCCGGGACAGGCCAATGAGCAGTTCTTC. Amino acids: CASRIVPGQANEQFF.

This chain joins TRBV6-2 or TRBV6-3 and TRBJ2-5, with 9 bases identical to TRBD2. Per the germline V gene, CDR1 is MNHEY and CDR2 is SVGEGT. The junction had 5 bases not matched to a gene; V was cut back by 0 bases and J by 0 bases. The CDR3 sequence is 17 residues long. The CDR3 DNA reads TGTGCCAGCAGTTACTCGCCTAGCGGGGACCACCAAGAGACCCAGTACTTC. Its protein product is CASSYSPSGDHQETQYF.

This clone has just a few counts. V gene TRBV30 combines with J gene TRBJ2-7; TRBD1 is a possible D gene (6 bases). Trimming left V 6 bases short and J 4 bases short, with 13 bases between. CDR3 length equals 12 residues. The germline CDR1 and CDR2 sequences are GTSNPN and SVGIG (reference sequence). Here the CDR3 reads CACLDRNYEQYF. The CDR3 coding sequence is TGTGCCTGCCTAGACAGGAATTACGAGCAGTACTTC.

This rearrangement joins TRBV7-6 to TRBJ2-5; 7 nucleotides line up with TRBD2. CDR1 and CDR2 (germline): SGHVS, FNYEAQ. The V segment lost 5 bases and the J segment 3 bases; nucleotides outside the gene matches: 9. The CDR3 is 15 amino acids. CDR3 loop: CASSPSGAGEETQYF. CDR3 nucleotides: TGTGCCAGCAGCCCGAGCGGGGCCGGAGAAGAGACCCAGTACTTC.

The chain combines TRBV18 with TRBJ2-1; D is perhaps TRBD1 (6 bases). The germline V and J ends were trimmed by 2 bases and 8 bases, with 16 bases remaining between them. CDR3 size: 15 residues. Germline CDR1 and CDR2: KGHSH and LQKENI. The CDR3 DNA follows: TGTGCCAGCTCACCAAAACGAGTCGAGGGGGATGAGCAGTTCTTC. Its protein product is CASSPKRVEGDEQFF. Supplemented by reference TRBV18 and TRBJ2-1, the full variable domain reads NAGVMQNPRHLVRRRGQEARLRCSPMKGHSHVYWYRQLPEEGLKFMVYLQKENIIDESGMPKERFSAEFPKEGPSILRIQQVVRGDSAAYFCASSPKRVEGDEQFFGPGTRLTVL.

The CDR3 bases are TGTGCCATCAGGCGGGACAGCACAGATACGCAGTATTTT. Its protein product is CAIRRDSTDTQYF. This sequence joins TRBV10-3 and TRBJ2-3, with D maybe TRBD2 (6 bases). Germline assignment: CDR1 ENHRY and CDR2 SYGVKD. CDR3 length: 13 amino acids. The V and J ends lost 6 bases and 0 bases respectively, with 7 bases between them.

The chain couples TRBV5-1 to TRBJ2-5; TRBD2 agrees at 14 bases. CDR3 length equals 16 residues. Germline V gene sequence: CDR1 SGHRS, CDR2 YFSETQ. V shed 2 bases, J shed 13 bases, and the junction held 13 bases outside the gene matches. CDR3 residues: CASSLPGTSGRGGTYF. In DNA, the CDR3 is TGCGCCAGCAGCTTACCCGGGACTAGCGGGAGAGGCGGAACGTACTTC.

The chain employs TRBV11-2 and TRBJ1-4; 10 bases align to TRBD1. The CDR3 is made up of 15 amino acids. J gave up 8 bases and V 4 bases, and 7 bases lay outside the gene matches. Germline assignment: CDR1 SGHAT and CDR2 FQNNGV. CDR3 sequence reads: CASSSQDRGYEKLFF. The CDR3, as DNA: TGTGCCAGCAGCTCGCAGGACAGGGGGTACGAAAAACTGTTTTTT.

This chain uses TRBV7-2 with TRBJ2-7, with 9 bases fitting TRBD1. This CDR3 comprises 15 residues. The V gene end was trimmed by 3 bases and the J gene end by 2 bases; junction bases not matched to a gene: 5. Germline-derived CDR1 and CDR2 are SGHTA and FQGNSA. For the CDR3, the DNA is TGTGCCAGCAGCTTTCGAACAGGGGGCCCCTACGAGCAGTACTTC. Translating it yields CASSFRTGGPYEQYF.

This chain links TRBV14 with TRBJ1-4; weak D call: TRBD1 (5 bases). The germline CDR1 and CDR2 sequences are SGHDN and FVKESK. The V and J ends lost 2 bases and 6 bases respectively, with 16 bases between them. The CDR3 extends over 16 amino acids. The CDR3 sequence: CASSQMTVNGDEKLFF. The CDR3 coding sequence is TGTGCCAGCAGCCAAATGACAGTTAATGGGGATGAAAAACTGTTTTTT.

The CDR3 region is CASSFGRGGWTDTQYF. The DNA of the CDR3 is TGTGCCAGCAGTTTTGGGCGTGGGGGCTGGACAGATACGCAGTATTTT. J is TRBJ2-3 and V is TRBV5-5; the D gene is possibly TRBD1 (6 bases). This CDR3 contains 16 residues. Germline CDR1 SGHKS, CDR2 YYEKEE (reference sequence). The V and J ends lost 5 bases and 3 bases respectively, with 19 bases between them.

This clone has a handful of counts. This chain joins TRBV4-1 and TRBJ2-7, with TRBD2 identical over 14 bases. Germline CDR1 MGHRA, CDR2 YSYEKL. The CDR3 covers 18 residues. Trimming cost V 5 bases and J 5 bases; bases outside gene matches: 14. This chain's CDR3 is CASSSRAGTSGSSDEQYF. The CDR3 region has the DNA TGCGCCAGCAGCTCAAGGGCCGGGACTAGCGGGAGCAGCGACGAGCAGTACTTC.

The V and J genes are TRBV5-1 and TRBJ2-7, with TRBD1 as a possible D gene (6 bases). Germline V gene sequence: CDR1 SGHRS, CDR2 YFSETQ. The CDR3 runs 15 residues. Trimming stripped 4 bases from V and 3 bases from J, with 17 bases between. Written as DNA, the CDR3 is TGCGCCAGCAGCCTGACAGGCGCGACCCTCTACGAGCAGTACTTC. This gives the protein CASSLTGATLYEQYF.

This clone was observed a single time. CDR3 residues: CASSQEAGGQTEAFF. The CDR3 coding sequence is TGCGCCAGCAGCCAAGAGGCAGGAGGTCAGACTGAAGCTTTCTTT. The chain uses TRBV4-1 and TRBJ1-1; D unclear. V was clipped by 0 bases and J by 5 bases, with 13 bases between them. CDR3 size: 15 residues. Germline V CDR1 and CDR2: MGHRA, YSYEKL.